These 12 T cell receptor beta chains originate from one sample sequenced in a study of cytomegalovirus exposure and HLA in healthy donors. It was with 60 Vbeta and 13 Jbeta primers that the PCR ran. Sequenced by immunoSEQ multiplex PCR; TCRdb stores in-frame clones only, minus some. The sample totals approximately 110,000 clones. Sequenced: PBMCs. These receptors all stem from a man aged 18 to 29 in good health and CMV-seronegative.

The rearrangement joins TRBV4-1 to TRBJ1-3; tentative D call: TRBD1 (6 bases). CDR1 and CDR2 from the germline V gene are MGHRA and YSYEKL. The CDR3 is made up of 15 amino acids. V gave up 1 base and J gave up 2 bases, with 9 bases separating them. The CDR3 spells CASSQVWTAGNTIYF. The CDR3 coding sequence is TGCGCCAGCAGCCAAGTCTGGACAGCTGGAAACACCATATATTTT.

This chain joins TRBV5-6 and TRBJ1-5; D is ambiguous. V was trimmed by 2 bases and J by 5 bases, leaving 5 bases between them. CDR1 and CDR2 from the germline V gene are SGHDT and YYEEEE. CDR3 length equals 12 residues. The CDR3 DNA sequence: TGTGCCAGCAGCTTCGGAGATCAGCCCCAGCATTTT. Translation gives CASSFGDQPQHF.

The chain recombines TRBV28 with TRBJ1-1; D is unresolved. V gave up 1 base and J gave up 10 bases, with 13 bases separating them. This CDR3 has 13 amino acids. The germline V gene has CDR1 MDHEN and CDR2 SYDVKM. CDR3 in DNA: TGTGCCAGCAGTTTATCCACGGGGATCGTAGCTTTCTTT. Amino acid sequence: CASSLSTGIVAFF.

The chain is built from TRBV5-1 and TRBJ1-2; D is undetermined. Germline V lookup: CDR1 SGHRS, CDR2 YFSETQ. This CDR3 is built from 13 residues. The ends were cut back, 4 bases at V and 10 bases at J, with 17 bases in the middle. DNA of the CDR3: TGCGCCAGCAGCCTCACGGGCCCGGGAGACTACACCTTC. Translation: CASSLTGPGDYTF.

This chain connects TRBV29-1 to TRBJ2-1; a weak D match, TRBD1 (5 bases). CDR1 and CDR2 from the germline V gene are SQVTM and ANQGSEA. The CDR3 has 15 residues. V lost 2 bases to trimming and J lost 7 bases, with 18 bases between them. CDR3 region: CSVELVTADLNEQFF. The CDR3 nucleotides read TGCAGCGTTGAATTGGTGACAGCCGACTTGAATGAGCAGTTCTTC.

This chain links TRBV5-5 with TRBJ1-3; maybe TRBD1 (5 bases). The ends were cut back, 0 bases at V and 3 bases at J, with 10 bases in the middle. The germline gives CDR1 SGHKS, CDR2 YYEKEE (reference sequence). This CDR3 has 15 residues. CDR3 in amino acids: CASSLVAGRGNTIYF. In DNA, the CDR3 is TGTGCCAGCAGCTTGGTTGCAGGGCGTGGAAACACCATATATTTT.

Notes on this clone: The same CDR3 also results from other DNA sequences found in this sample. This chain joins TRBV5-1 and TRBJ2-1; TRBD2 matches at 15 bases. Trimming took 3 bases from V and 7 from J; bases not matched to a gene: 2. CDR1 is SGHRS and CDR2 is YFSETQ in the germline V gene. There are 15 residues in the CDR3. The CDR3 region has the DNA TGCGCCAGCAGCTCCGGACTAGCGGGAGGGAATGAGCAGTTCTTC. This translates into CASSSGLAGGNEQFF.

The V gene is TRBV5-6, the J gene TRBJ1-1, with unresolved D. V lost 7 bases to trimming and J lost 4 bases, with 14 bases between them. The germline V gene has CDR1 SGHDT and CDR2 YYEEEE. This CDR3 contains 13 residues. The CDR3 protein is CASYDSGSTEAFF. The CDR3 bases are TGTGCCAGCTACGACTCCGGTAGCACTGAAGCTTTCTTT.

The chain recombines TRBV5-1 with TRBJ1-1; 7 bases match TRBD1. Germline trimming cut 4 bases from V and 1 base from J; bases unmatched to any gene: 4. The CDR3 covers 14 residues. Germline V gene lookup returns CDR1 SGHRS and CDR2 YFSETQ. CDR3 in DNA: TGCGCCAGCAGCCCCAGACAGGGGAACACTGAAGCTTTCTTT. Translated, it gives CASSPRQGNTEAFF.

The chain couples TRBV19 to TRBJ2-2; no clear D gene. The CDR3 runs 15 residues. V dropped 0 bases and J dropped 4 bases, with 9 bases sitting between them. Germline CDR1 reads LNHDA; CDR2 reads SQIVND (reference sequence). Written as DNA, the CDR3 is TGTGCCAGTAGTATAGAGAGGTCGGGCACCGGGGAGCTGTTTTTT. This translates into CASSIERSGTGELFF. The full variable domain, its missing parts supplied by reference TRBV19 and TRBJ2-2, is DGGITQSPKYLFRKEGQNVTLSCEQNLNHDAMYWYRQDPGQGLRLIYYSQIVNDFQKGDIAEGYSVSREKKESFPLTVTSAQKNPTAFYLCASSIERSGTGELFFGEGSRLTVL.

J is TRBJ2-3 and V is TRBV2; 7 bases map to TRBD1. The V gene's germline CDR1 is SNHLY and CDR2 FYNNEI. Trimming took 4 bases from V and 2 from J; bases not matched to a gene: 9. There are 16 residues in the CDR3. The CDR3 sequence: CASSGDPGQHTDTQYF. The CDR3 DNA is TGTGCCAGCAGTGGGGACCCGGGACAGCACACAGATACGCAGTATTTT.

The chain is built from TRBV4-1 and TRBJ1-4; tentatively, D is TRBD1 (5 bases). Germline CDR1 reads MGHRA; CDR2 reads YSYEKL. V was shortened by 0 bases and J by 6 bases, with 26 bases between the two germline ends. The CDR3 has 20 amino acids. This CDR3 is CASSQEGRRQIRTEHEKLFF. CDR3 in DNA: TGCGCCAGCAGCCAAGAGGGTCGGCGACAGATCCGGACCGAACATGAAAAACTGTTTTTT.